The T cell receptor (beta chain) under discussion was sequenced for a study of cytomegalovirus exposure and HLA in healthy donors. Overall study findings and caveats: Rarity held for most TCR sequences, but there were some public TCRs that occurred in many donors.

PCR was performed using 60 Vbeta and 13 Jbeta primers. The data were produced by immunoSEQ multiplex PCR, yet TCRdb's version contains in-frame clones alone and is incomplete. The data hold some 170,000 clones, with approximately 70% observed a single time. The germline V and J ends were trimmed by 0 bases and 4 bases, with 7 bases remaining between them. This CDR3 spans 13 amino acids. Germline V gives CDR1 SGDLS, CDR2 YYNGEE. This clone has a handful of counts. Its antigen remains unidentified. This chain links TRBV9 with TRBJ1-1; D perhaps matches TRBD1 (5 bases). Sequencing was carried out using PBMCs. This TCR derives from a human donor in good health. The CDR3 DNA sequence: TGTGCCAGCAGCGTAGAGGGGATCACTGAAGCTTTCTTT. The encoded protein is CASSVEGITEAFF.